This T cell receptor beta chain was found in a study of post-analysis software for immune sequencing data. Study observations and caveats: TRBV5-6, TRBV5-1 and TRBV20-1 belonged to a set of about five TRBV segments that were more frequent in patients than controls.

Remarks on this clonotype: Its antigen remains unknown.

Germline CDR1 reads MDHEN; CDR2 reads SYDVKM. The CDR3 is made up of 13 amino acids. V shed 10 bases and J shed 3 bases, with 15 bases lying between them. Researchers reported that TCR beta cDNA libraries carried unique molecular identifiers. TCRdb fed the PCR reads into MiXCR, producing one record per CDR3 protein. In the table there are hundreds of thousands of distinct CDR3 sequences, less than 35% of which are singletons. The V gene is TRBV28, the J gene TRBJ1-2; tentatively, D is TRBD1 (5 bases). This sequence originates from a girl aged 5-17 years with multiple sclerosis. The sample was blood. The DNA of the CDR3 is TGTGCCAACCTAGGAGGGGCCGACTATGGCTACACCTTC. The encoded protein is CANLGGADYGYTF.